The text below deals with one T cell receptor (beta chain). This clone turned up a few times. The antigen this receptor binds is unknown. Base quality data are lacking; no much larger clone is found one base away. One collaborating source in Seattle enrolled patients during active infection and followed them longitudinally through the course of disease. Collaborating institutions collected whole blood in K2EDTA tubes following their own protocols. Collaborator samples were shipped for TCRbeta analysis as frozen whole blood, isolated PBMCs, or DNA extracted from either sample type. This sample is part of a study of blood T cell repertoires in COVID-19 (TCRdb year 2020). Notes on the research overall: Samples covering the acute and convalescent phases of COVID-19 were provided by collaborators in the United States, Italy and Spain. Nearly every sample came with metadata listing a de-identified subject ID, COVID-19 status, age in years and sex. Where available, HLA class I and class II types were taken from metadata supplied by the sample provider and were not determined by assay-based typing. The repertoires were made available in a free public database intended to serve as a resource for research on the immune response to SARS-CoV-2. The material from the prospective study consisted of cDNA or gDNA derived from T cells, B-cell-depleted T cells, or PBMCs. The samples were drawn from two sources: the first 160 participants of the ongoing ImmuneRACE study, and some 1,300 subjects contributed by 6 global collaborators. Deeply sampled blood TCRbeta repertoires from subjects exposed to, actively infected with, or recovered from COVID-19 were included in the dataset. Results and caveats for the whole study, not just this receptor: Clinical and demographic metadata were provided uncurated, with the amount varying by source and participant.

TCRbeta CDR3 regions were amplified from genomic DNA using the immunoSEQ Assay, a bias-controlled multiplex PCR. The source study handled its data this way. The number of nucleated cells in each sample was estimated from the amplification of reference gene primers within the assay. To quantify the absolute abundance of each unique TCRbeta CDR3 rearrangement, sequence reads were collapsed and filtered. For each sample, productive Simpson clonality was calculated as the square root of Simpson's diversity index over productive rearrangements. The table comes from immuneACCESS by way of TCRdb, which keeps in-frame sequences with V and J called. Part of the clones is missing from these tables; in studies checked, under half for an unresolved V gene and the rest for unknown reasons. V, J and clone size reflect that table, while D and trimming were determined from the DNA. This sample comprises 250,000 to 350,000 clones, 80% to 90% of them detected only once. The ten top clones hold around 14% of the sample.

CDR1 and CDR2 were assigned from the germline V gene as SGHNT and YENEEA. V and J lose 6 bases and 3 bases, and a span of 9 bases separates them. The CDR3 contains 13 residues, cysteine and phenylalanine counted. Here the CDR3 DNA is all that survives: 39 bases in frame from base 1. The chain uses TRBV11-3 and TRBJ2-1, and the D gene may be TRBD2, 5 bases matching. What was sequenced was peripheral blood. The sequence was obtained from a woman between 70 and 85 years old with COVID-19, enrolled during active disease. CDR3 protein: CASRSGDYNEQFF. The nucleotides read TGTGCCAGCAGGAGCGGAGACTACAATGAGCAGTTCTTC.